This T cell receptor (beta chain) was sequenced during a study of cytomegalovirus exposure and HLA in healthy donors. Turning to the study itself: Roughly 80% of around 400 genotyped donors fell in the Caucasian-associated ancestry cluster. Study observations and caveats: As a later analysis revealed, the rate of TCR association differed by HLA locus, with DRB1 most and HLA-C fewest.

V was pared by 3 bases and J by 4 bases, with 4 bases of the junction left unmatched. The V gene's germline CDR1 is MNHEY and CDR2 SMNVEV (reference sequence). The CDR3 has 16 amino acids. This clone appeared once. Its cognate antigen is unknown. This PCR relied on a set of 60 Vbeta primers and 13 Jbeta primers. This table comes from immunoSEQ multiplex PCR, and its TCRdb copy is limited to in-frame clones, with some not included. The profile shows 200,000 to 300,000 clones, around four fifths of them singletons. This receptor was taken from a boy between 10 and 17 years old in good health and CMV-seronegative. The rearrangement joins TRBV27 to TRBJ2-2, with 11 bases aligning to TRBD1. Sequencing input: PBMCs. The DNA for the CDR3 is TGTGCCAGCAGTTTCCGGGACAGGGGGGGCACCGGGGAGCTGTTTTTT. Amino acids: CASSFRDRGGTGELFF.